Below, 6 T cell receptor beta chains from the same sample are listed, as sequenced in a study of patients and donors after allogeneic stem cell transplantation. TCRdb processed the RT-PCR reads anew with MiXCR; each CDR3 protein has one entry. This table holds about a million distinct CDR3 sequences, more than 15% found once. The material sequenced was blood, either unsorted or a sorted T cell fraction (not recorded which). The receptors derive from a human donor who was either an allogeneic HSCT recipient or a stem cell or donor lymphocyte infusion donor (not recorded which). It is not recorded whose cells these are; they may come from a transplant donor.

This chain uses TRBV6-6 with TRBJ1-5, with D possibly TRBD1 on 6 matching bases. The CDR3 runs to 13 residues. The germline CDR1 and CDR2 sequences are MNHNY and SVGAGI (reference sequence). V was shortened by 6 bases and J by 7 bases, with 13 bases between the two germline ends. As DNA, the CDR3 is TGTGCCAGCAGCCCTACAGGGAAACAGCCCCAGCATTTT. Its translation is CASSPTGKQPQHF.

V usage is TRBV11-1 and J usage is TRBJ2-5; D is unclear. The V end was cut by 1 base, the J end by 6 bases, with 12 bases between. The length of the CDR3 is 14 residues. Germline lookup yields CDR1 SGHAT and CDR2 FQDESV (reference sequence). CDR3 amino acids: CASSLVPDAKTQYF. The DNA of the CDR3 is TGTGCCAGCAGCTTAGTCCCAGATGCAAAGACCCAGTACTTC.

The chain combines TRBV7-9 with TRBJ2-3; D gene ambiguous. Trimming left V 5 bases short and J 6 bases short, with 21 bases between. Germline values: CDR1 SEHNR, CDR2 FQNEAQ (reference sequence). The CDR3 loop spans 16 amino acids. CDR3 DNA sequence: TGTGCCAGCAGCCCCCGAAAGGTAGCCCGCCCCGATACGCAGTATTTT. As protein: CASSPRKVARPDTQYF.

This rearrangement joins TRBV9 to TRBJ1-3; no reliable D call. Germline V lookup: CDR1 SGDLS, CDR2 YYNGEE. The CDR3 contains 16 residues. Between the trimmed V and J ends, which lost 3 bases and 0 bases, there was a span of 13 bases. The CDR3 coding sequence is TGTGCCAGCAGCGAGAATGGTCGGGACTCTGGAAACACCATATATTTT. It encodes CASSENGRDSGNTIYF.

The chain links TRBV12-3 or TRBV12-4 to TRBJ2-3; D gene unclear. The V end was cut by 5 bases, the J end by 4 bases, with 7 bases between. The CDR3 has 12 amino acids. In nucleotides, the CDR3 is TGTGCCAGCAGTCCGTTTGCAGATACGCAGTATTTT. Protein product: CASSPFADTQYF.

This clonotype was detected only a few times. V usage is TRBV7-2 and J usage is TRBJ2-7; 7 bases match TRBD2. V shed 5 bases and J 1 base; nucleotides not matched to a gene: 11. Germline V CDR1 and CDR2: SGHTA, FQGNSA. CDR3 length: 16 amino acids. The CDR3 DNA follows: TGTGCCAGCAGCATAGGTCAGGGACTACCTTCCTACGAGCAGTACTTC. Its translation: CASSIGQGLPSYEQYF.